This entry describes one T cell receptor (beta chain). The antigen remains unidentified. The source of the sample is a study of graft-versus-host responses after intestinal transplantation. Produced via immunoSEQ multiplex PCR; TCRdb's table is partial and in-frame only. The sample has approximately 99,000 clones, approximately 90% seen once; the top ten hold around 0.07%. Trimming took 3 bases from V and 7 from J, leaving 12 bases between them. The CDR3 spans 14 residues. Germline CDR1 and CDR2: ENHRY and SYGVKD. Sequencing used unstimulated CD8+ T cells sorted from spleen or lymph node cells, obtained before transplant. V usage is TRBV10-3 and J usage is TRBJ1-4, with D possibly being TRBD1 (5 bases). The receptor's source is a human donor who was the organ donor for an intestinal transplant. The CDR3: CAISEAWGAEKLFF. For the CDR3, the DNA is TGTGCCATCAGTGAAGCGTGGGGCGCTGAAAAACTGTTTTTT.